One sample yielded the 2 T cell receptor beta chains listed below, sequenced in a study of patients and donors after allogeneic stem cell transplantation (dated by TCRdb to 2018 to 2020). The method behind the library was RT-PCR. Sequencing was performed on a NextSeq 550. TCRdb reprocessing: public reads trimmed at Q25 with fastp, clones called with MiXCR, in-frame beta chains kept. All rows with the same CDR3 protein become a single entry with the most common DNA and genes. A total of under 200,000 distinct CDR3 sequences appear in this sample, 30% of them only once. The top ten hold around 3% of the sample. Sequenced material: blood, either unsorted or a sorted T cell fraction (not recorded which). Receptors were obtained from a human donor who was either an allogeneic HSCT recipient or a stem cell or donor lymphocyte infusion donor (not recorded which). It is not recorded whose cells these are; they may come from a transplant donor.

The chain has TRBV6-5 and TRBJ2-2; weak D call: TRBD1 (7 bases). V lost 7 bases and J 4 bases, leaving 16 bases between the germline ends. The CDR3 contains 15 residues. The V gene's germline CDR1 is MNHEY and CDR2 SVGAGI. The CDR3 is CASTRQGGRTGELFF. In DNA form, the CDR3 reads TGTGCCAGCACCAGACAGGGAGGACGCACCGGGGAGCTGTTTTTT.

The genes are TRBV7-2 and TRBJ1-2; 7 nucleotides line up with TRBD1. Germline assignment: CDR1 SGHTA and CDR2 FQGNSA. Unmatched junction bases numbered 10, after V lost 5 bases and J lost 4 bases. The CDR3 has 15 amino acids. The CDR3 DNA follows: TGTGCCAGCAGCCCCGACAGGGTCTTATCCTATGGCTACACCTTC. Protein product: CASSPDRVLSYGYTF.